A selection of T cell receptor beta chains follows, all from one sample in a study. TCRdb ran MiXCR on the RT-PCR reads and lists one entry per CDR3 protein. The repertoire includes around 700,000 distinct CDR3 sequences, 14% of them detected once, and 3.6% sits in the top ten. Sequenced material: memory CD4+ T cells from blood. Receptors were obtained from a female donor in good health, serving as a healthy control. The CDR3 runs from the conserved cysteine through the conserved F or W. D genes are given only for firm matches. Size is stated for part of the rows, as once, few or many counts, or as a class when the clone is expanded.

>few|TRBV20-1|TRBJ1-1|.
CSATGWMGSNTEAFF
TGCAGTGCTACAGGGTGGATGGGGTCAAACACTGAAGCTTTCTTT
>.|TRBV6-6|TRBJ1-5|.
CASGPHSNQPQHF
TGTGCCAGCGGCCCACATAGCAATCAGCCCCAGCATTTT
>.|TRBV27|TRBJ1-1|.
CASSLRGAGAEAFF
TGTGCCAGCAGTTTAAGGGGGGCGGGGGCCGAAGCTTTCTTT
>few|TRBV4-3|TRBJ2-5|.
CASSPAGDVETQYF
TGCGCCAGCAGCCCAGCAGGGGATGTAGAGACCCAGTACTTC
>few|TRBV27|TRBJ1-2|TRBD1
CASSLLWTGGSNYGYTF
TGTGCCAGCAGTCTACTGTGGACAGGGGGGTCTAACTATGGCTACACCTTC
>many|TRBV30|TRBJ1-1|.
CAWSDRFRGTEAFF
TGTGCCTGGAGTGACAGATTTCGGGGCACTGAAGCTTTCTTT
>.|TRBV6-5|TRBJ1-1|.
CASFSSTEAFF
TGTGCCAGCTTTAGCAGCACTGAAGCTTTCTTT
>.|TRBV10-3|TRBJ2-1|TRBD1
CAISRLGVPGQGTEQFF
TGTGCCATCAGCCGTCTCGGGGTCCCGGGACAGGGGACGGAGCAGTTCTTC
>.|TRBV20-1|TRBJ2-2|TRBD2
CSSAGDTGELFF
TGCAGTTCCGCGGGGGACACCGGGGAGCTGTTTTTT
>many|TRBV7-2|TRBJ2-2|.
CASSPRQTNTGELFF
TGTGCCAGCAGCCCTAGACAGACGAACACCGGGGAGCTGTTTTTT
>.|TRBV7-3|TRBJ2-3|.
CASSLTGLPSSTDTQYF
TGTGCCAGCAGCTTAACGGGGCTTCCCTCTAGCACAGATACGCAGTATTTT
>few|TRBV12-3/TRBV12-4|TRBJ1-1|TRBD1
CASSSTGVYTEAFF
TGTGCCAGCAGTTCGACAGGGGTGTACACTGAAGCTTTCTTT
>few|TRBV7-2|TRBJ2-5|TRBD2
CASSVMKWGLAGFETQYF
TGTGCCAGCAGCGTAATGAAGTGGGGCCTAGCGGGTTTCGAGACCCAGTACTTC
>many|TRBV24-1|TRBJ2-3|.
CATGQLTDTQYF
TGTGCCACCGGACAGCTCACAGATACGCAGTATTTT
>few|TRBV24-1|TRBJ1-1|.
CATSDSGRATEAFF
TGTGCCACCAGTGATTCGGGGAGAGCCACTGAAGCTTTCTTT
>few|TRBV30|TRBJ2-1|.
CAWSDPQSSYNEQFF
TGTGCCTGGAGTGACCCTCAGAGCTCCTACAATGAGCAGTTCTTC
>many|TRBV20-1|TRBJ2-1|TRBD2
CSALPGTRAYNEQFF
TGCAGTGCTTTGCCGGGGACTAGGGCCTACAATGAGCAGTTCTTC